What follows are 5 T cell receptor beta chains derived from one specimen sequenced in a study of cytomegalovirus exposure and HLA in healthy donors listed by TCRdb under 2017. The library relied on the immunoSEQ multiplex PCR assay. The multiplex PCR relied on a mix of 60 forward primers for TCR Vbeta segments and 13 reverse primers for TCR Jbeta segments. The immuneACCESS repertoire file appears here via TCRdb, limited to in-frame rearrangements. These files lack a portion of the clones; in checked studies, under half of the deficit traces to unresolved V genes, and the cause of the others is not known. For this sample there are some 85,000 clones; approximately 84% appear just once. In total, the top ten clones hold roughly 2.3% of the sample. The sample was PBMCs. Source of these receptors: a woman aged 45-59 years in good health and CMV-seronegative.

J is TRBJ1-1 and V is TRBV6-5; D may be TRBD1 (6 bases). Germline-derived CDR1 and CDR2 are MNHEY and SVGAGI. The CDR3 extends over 15 amino acids. V was pared by 1 base and J by 5 bases, with 14 bases between. This CDR3 is CASSYYRVTSTEAFF. The CDR3 DNA reads TGTGCCAGCAGTTACTACAGGGTCACCTCTACTGAAGCTTTCTTT.

This chain joins TRBV27 and TRBJ1-5, with D possibly matching TRBD1 (6 bases). CDR1 and CDR2 (germline): MNHEY, SMNVEV (reference sequence). The CDR3 contains 12 residues. V was clipped by 7 bases and J by 4 bases, with 8 bases between them. This CDR3 is CASKQGNQPQHF. CDR3 DNA: TGTGCCAGCAAACAGGGTAATCAGCCCCAGCATTTT.

This chain links TRBV15 with TRBJ2-2, with 8 bases lining up with TRBD2. V dropped 7 bases and J dropped 0; count of bases not matched to a gene: 4. Per germline, CDR1 LNHNV and CDR2 YYDKDF (reference sequence). The CDR3 is 15 amino acids. As DNA, the CDR3 is TGTGCCACCAACCGGGGGGGCACGAACACCGGGGAGCTGTTTTTT. Protein product: CATNRGGTNTGELFF. Looking up the rest from reference TRBV15 and TRBJ2-2 gives the full variable domain: DAMVIQNPRYQVTQFGKPVTLSCSQTLNHNVMYWYQQKSSQAPKLLFHYYDKDFNNEADTPDNFQSRRPNTSFCFLDIRSPGLGDTAMYLCATNRGGTNTGELFFGEGSRLTVL.

The V call is TRBV5-4, the J call TRBJ2-7; the D gene is possibly TRBD2 (6 bases). V was trimmed by 2 bases and J by 2 bases, leaving 14 bases between them. The CDR3 is made up of 15 amino acids. Per germline, CDR1 SGHNT and CDR2 YYREEE (reference sequence). The DNA for the CDR3 is TGTGCCAGCAGCTTAAGTCGGGACTTCCCCTACGAGCAGTACTTC. Its protein product is CASSLSRDFPYEQYF.

There are a few counts of this clone. This chain connects TRBV21-1 to TRBJ1-4; TRBD1 reflects the table's D call only, with no check against the DNA. TRBV21-1 is deemed a pseudogene. This CDR3 comprises 14 residues. CDR3 in amino acids: CASSRGQGNEKLFF. CDR3 nucleotide sequence: TGTGCCAGCAGCAGGGGACAGGGTAATGAAAAACTGTTTTTT.